The 17 T cell receptor beta chains in this list originate from one sample, sequenced in a study of shared clonotypes between healthy human individuals. Using immunoSEQ multiplex PCR, the repertoire was profiled, and TCRdb retains in-frame clones only, with some absent. The sample has millions of clones, 90% to 95% seen once. The sequencing input was naive CD4+ T cells sorted from blood. Subset described: CD45RA+ positively selected. Receptors were obtained from a man in his late teens or twenties in good health.

The DNA for the CDR3 is TGTGCCGGTAGGAGGGGAATCAATCAGCCCCAGCATTTT. It encodes CAGRRGINQPQHF. This chain links TRBV28 with TRBJ1-5; weak D call: TRBD1 (5 bases). This CDR3 comprises 13 residues. Per the germline V gene, CDR1 is MDHEN and CDR2 is SYDVKM. V was clipped by 11 bases and J by 3 bases, with 14 bases between them.

In its sample, this clone was seen once. The chain joins TRBV28 to TRBJ1-2; D unclear. Germline V gives CDR1 MDHEN, CDR2 SYDVKM. This CDR3 is 13 amino acids long. V lost 4 bases and J lost 4, with 10 bases in between. The CDR3 region is CASSSARLYGYTF. DNA of the CDR3: TGTGCCAGCAGTTCGGCAAGACTCTATGGCTACACCTTC.

The chain couples TRBV7-2 to TRBJ2-1, with 12 bases matching TRBD2. The CDR3 totals 15 residues. J was trimmed by 7 bases and V by 5 bases; bases with no gene match: 6. Germline lookup yields CDR1 SGHTA and CDR2 FQGNSA. The CDR3 region is CASSAPGTSGNEQFF. The CDR3 nucleotides read TGTGCCAGCAGCGCACCCGGGACTAGCGGGAATGAGCAGTTCTTC. Full variable domain (outside the CDR3, taken from reference TRBV7-2 and TRBJ2-1): GAGVSQSPSNKVTEKGKDVELRCDPISGHTALYWYRQSLGQGLEFLIYFQGNSAPDKSGLPSDRFSAERTGGSVSTLTIQRTQQEDSAVYLCASSAPGTSGNEQFFGPGTRLTVL.

The rearrangement links TRBV29-1 to TRBJ2-5, with D tentatively TRBD2 (5 bases). V lost 3 bases and J lost 7, with 12 bases in between. In germline, CDR1 is SQVTM, CDR2 ANQGSEA. This CDR3 has 12 amino acids. The chain's CDR3 is CSVDEGGGTQYF. CDR3 sequence (DNA): TGCAGCGTTGACGAGGGTGGCGGGACCCAGTACTTC. Full variable domain (rest looked up from reference TRBV29-1 and TRBJ2-5): SAVISQKPSRDICQRGTSLTIQCQVDSQVTMMFWYRQQPGQSLTLIATANQGSEATYESGFVIDKFPISRPNLTFSTLTVSNMSPEDSSIYLCSVDEGGGTQYFGPGTRLLVL.

The count of this clone is one. This chain links TRBV28 with TRBJ1-5, with a tentative D call TRBD1 (5 bases). CDR3 length equals 16 residues. Germline V gene lookup returns CDR1 MDHEN and CDR2 SYDVKM. Deletions cut 2 bases from V and 7 bases from J, with 18 bases between. Written as DNA, the CDR3 is TGTGCCAGCAGTTTACCCCGACGGGGGTCGAGCCAGCCCCAGCATTTT. It specifies CASSLPRRGSSQPQHF.

V usage is TRBV19 and J usage is TRBJ2-7; 9 bases align to TRBD1. V lost 5 bases, J lost 1 base, and 3 bases stayed unmatched. CDR1 is LNHDA and CDR2 is SQIVND in the germline V gene (reference sequence). This CDR3 spans 14 amino acids. The CDR3 loop reads CASSQGQGSYEQYF. CDR3 bases: TGTGCCAGTAGTCAAGGACAGGGGTCCTACGAGCAGTACTTC.

The gene calls are TRBV6-6 and TRBJ1-6; D gene ambiguous. V was cut by 6 bases and J by 7 bases, with 13 bases left in between. The germline V gene has CDR1 MNHNY and CDR2 SVGAGI (reference sequence). The CDR3 totals 14 residues. CDR3 sequence (DNA): TGTGCCAGCAGCCCCGACGGGAAGAATTCACCCCTCCACTTT. Its protein product is CASSPDGKNSPLHF.

The chain employs TRBV7-2 and TRBJ2-6; weak D call: TRBD1 (8 bases). From germline, CDR1 is SGHTA and CDR2 FQGNSA. This CDR3 region has 17 residues. V lost 5 bases and J lost 4, with 18 bases in between. As DNA, the CDR3 is TGTGCCAGCAGCCCACAGGGGGGGCGAGCGGGGGCCAACGTCCTGACTTTC. This encodes CASSPQGGRAGANVLTF.

Of note for this clone: In the same sample, other DNA sequences code for this CDR3. This rearrangement joins TRBV10-3 to TRBJ1-1; no clear D gene. The V end lost 2 bases, the J end lost 2 bases, and 9 bases lay between the germline ends. CDR1 and CDR2 (germline): ENHRY, SYGVKD. The CDR3 is made up of 14 amino acids. The CDR3 coding sequence is TGTGCCATCAGTGAGGGGGTGGGTAACACTGAAGCTTTCTTT. Translating gives CAISEGVGNTEAFF.

As to this clone: This may be a read error, as it is one base from a much larger clone. Other DNA sequences in the sample encode the same CDR3. The chain combines TRBV7-9 with TRBJ2-7; D call uncertain. There are 11 residues in the CDR3. V lost 5 bases to trimming and J lost 1 base, with 3 bases between them. Germline assignment: CDR1 SEHNR and CDR2 FQNEAQ (reference sequence). The CDR3 sequence is CASSASYEQYF. The CDR3 DNA reads as TGTGCCAGCAGCGCATCCTACGAGCAGTACTTC.

The chain joins TRBV7-9 to TRBJ2-7, with 12 bases lining up with TRBD2. The germline CDR1 and CDR2 sequences are SEHNR and FQNEAQ (reference sequence). V gave up 5 bases and J gave up 0 bases; unmatched junction bases: 8. CDR3 size: 17 residues. CDR3 sequence: CASSPGLAGGNSYEQYF. CDR3 DNA: TGTGCCAGCAGCCCGGGACTAGCGGGCGGAAACTCCTACGAGCAGTACTTC.

This clone appeared once. The chain combines TRBV6-1 with TRBJ2-1; D possibly corresponds to TRBD1 (6 bases). The CDR3 loop spans 14 amino acids. Trimming took 6 bases from V and 5 from J, leaving 14 bases between them. CDR1 MNHNS and CDR2 SASEGT come from the germline V gene. This CDR3 is CASRGAPGHNEQFF. The CDR3 nucleotides are TGTGCCAGCAGGGGGGCTCCGGGCCACAATGAGCAGTTCTTC.

The chain combines TRBV30 with TRBJ2-1; no reliable D call. The CDR3 runs 15 residues. Per germline, CDR1 GTSNPN and CDR2 SVGIG (reference sequence). Trimming removed 8 bases from V and 0 bases from J, with 17 bases in between. DNA for the CDR3: TGTGCCGGGATGATCCAGATGAGCTCCTACAATGAGCAGTTCTTC. It is translated as CAGMIQMSSYNEQFF.

The chain links TRBV6-5 to TRBJ1-1, with D perhaps matching TRBD1 (5 bases). V was cut by 7 bases and J by 2 bases, with 14 bases left in between. This CDR3 spans 14 amino acids. Germline V CDR1 and CDR2: MNHEY, SVGAGI. The CDR3 region has the DNA TGTGCCAGCACCCGGGGGACGGTAAACACTGAAGCTTTCTTT. It yields the protein CASTRGTVNTEAFF.

The chain employs TRBV11-3 and TRBJ2-2, with 7 positions matching TRBD1. CDR1 is SGHNT, CDR2 YENEEA, per germline. The CDR3 is made up of 15 amino acids. With V trimmed by 5 bases and J by 5 bases, 8 bases remained unmatched. This chain's CDR3 is CASSLGQDGTGELFF. CDR3 in DNA: TGTGCCAGCAGCCTCGGACAGGATGGGACCGGGGAGCTGTTTTTT.

This chain connects TRBV5-1 to TRBJ1-1, with 12 bases lining up with TRBD1. There are 19 residues in the CDR3. The V and J ends lost 4 bases and 0 bases, in that order; junction bases with no gene match: 13. Germline lookup yields CDR1 SGHRS and CDR2 YFSETQ. CDR3 DNA sequence: TGCGCCAGCAGCCTGTCAGCCGGGACAGGGGGCCGGATGAACACTGAAGCTTTCTTT. It codes for CASSLSAGTGGRMNTEAFF. The full variable domain, rest sourced from reference TRBV5-1 and TRBJ1-1, is KAGVTQTPRYLIKTRGQQVTLSCSPISGHRSVSWYQQTPGQGLQFLFEYFSETQRNKGNFPGRFSGRQFSNSRSEMNVSTLELGDSALYLCASSLSAGTGGRMNTEAFFGQGTRLTVV.

In regard to this clone: Other DNA sequences in the sample encode the same CDR3. The V and J genes are TRBV6-1 and TRBJ2-7, with 10 bases aligning to TRBD2. The CDR3 is 13 amino acids. The germline CDR1 and CDR2 sequences are MNHNS and SASEGT. V lost 6 bases to trimming and J lost 1 base; unmatched junction nucleotides: 0. The CDR3 reads CASRTSGSYEQYF. The CDR3 DNA follows: TGTGCCAGCAGGACTAGCGGGTCCTACGAGCAGTACTTC.